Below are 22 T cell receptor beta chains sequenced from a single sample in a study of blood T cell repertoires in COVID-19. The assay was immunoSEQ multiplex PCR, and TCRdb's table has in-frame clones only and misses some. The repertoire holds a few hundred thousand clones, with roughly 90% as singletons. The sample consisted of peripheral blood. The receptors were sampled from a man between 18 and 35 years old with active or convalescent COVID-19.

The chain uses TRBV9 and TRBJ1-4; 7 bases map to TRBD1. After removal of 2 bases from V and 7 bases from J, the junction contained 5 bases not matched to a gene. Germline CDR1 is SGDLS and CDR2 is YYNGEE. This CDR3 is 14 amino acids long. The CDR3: CASSVDRNGEKLFF. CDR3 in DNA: TGTGCCAGCAGCGTGGACAGGAACGGTGAAAAACTGTTTTTT. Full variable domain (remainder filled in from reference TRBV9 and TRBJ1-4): DSGVTQTPKHLITATGQRVTLRCSPRSGDLSVYWYQQSLDQGLQFLIQYYNGEERAKGNILERFSAQQFPDLHSELNLSSLELGDSALYFCASSVDRNGEKLFFGSGTQLSVL.

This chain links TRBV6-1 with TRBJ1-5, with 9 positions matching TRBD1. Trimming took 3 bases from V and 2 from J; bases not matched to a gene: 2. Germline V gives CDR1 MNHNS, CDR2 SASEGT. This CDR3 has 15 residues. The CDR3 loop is CASSDRQGGNQPQHF. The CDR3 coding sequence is TGTGCCAGCAGTGATAGACAGGGGGGCAATCAGCCCCAGCATTTT.

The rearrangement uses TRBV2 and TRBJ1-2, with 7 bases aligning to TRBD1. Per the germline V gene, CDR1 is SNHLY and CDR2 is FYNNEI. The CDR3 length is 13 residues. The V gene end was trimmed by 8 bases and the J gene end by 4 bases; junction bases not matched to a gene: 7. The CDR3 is CASRGDSFYGYTF. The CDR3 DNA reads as TGTGCCAGCCGAGGGGACAGTTTCTATGGCTACACCTTC.

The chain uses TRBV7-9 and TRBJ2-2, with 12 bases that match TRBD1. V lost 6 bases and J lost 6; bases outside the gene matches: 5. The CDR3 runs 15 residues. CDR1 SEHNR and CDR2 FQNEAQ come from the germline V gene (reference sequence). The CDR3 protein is CASRTGTGGPGELFF. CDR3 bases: TGTGCCAGCAGAACCGGGACAGGGGGCCCCGGGGAGCTGTTTTTT. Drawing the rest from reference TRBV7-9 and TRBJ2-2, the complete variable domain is DTGVSQNPRHKITKRGQNVTFRCDPISEHNRLYWYRQTLGQGPEFLTYFQNEAQLEKSRLLSDRFSAERPKGSFSTLEIQRTEQGDSAMYLCASRTGTGGPGELFFGEGSRLTVL.

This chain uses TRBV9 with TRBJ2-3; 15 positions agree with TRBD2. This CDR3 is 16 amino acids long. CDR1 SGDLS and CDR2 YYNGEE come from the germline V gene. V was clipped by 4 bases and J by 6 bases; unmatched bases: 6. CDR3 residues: CASSPEGTSGRDTQYF. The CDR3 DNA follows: TGTGCCAGCAGCCCGGAGGGGACTAGCGGGAGGGATACGCAGTATTTT. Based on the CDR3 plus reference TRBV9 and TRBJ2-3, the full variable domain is DSGVTQTPKHLITATGQRVTLRCSPRSGDLSVYWYQQSLDQGLQFLIQYYNGEERAKGNILERFSAQQFPDLHSELNLSSLELGDSALYFCASSPEGTSGRDTQYFGPGTRLTVL.

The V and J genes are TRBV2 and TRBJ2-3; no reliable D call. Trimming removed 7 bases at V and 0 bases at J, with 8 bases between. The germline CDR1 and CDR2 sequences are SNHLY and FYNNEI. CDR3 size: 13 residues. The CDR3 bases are TGTGCCAGCATGGGCACTAGCACAGATACGCAGTATTTT. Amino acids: CASMGTSTDTQYF. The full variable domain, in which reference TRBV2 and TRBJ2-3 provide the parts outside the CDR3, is EPEVTQTPSHQVTQMGQEVILRCVPISNHLYFYWYRQILGQKVEFLVSFYNNEISEKSEIFDDQFSVERPDGSNFTLKIRSTKLEDSAMYFCASMGTSTDTQYFGPGTRLTVL.

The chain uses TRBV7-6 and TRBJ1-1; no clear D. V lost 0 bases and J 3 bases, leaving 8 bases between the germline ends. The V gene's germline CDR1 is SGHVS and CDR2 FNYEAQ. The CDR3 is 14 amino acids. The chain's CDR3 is CASSLAGRDTEAFF. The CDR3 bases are TGTGCCAGCAGCTTAGCGGGGAGGGACACTGAAGCTTTCTTT. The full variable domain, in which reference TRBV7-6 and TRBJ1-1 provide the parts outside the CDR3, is GAGVSQSPRYKVTKRGQDVALRCDPISGHVSLYWYRQALGQGPEFLTYFNYEAQQDKSGLPNDRFSAERPEGSISTLTIQRTEQRDSAMYRCASSLAGRDTEAFFGQGTRLTVV.

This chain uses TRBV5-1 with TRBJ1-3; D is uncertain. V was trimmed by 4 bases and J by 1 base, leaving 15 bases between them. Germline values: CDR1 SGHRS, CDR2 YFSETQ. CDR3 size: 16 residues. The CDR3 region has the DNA TGCGCCAGCAGCCCGGACGGGAGTGGGTCTGGAAACACCATATATTTT. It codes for CASSPDGSGSGNTIYF.

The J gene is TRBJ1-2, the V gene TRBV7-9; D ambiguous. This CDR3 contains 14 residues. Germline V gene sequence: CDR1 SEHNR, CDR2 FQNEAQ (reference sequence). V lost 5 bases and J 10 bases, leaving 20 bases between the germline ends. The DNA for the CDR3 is TGTGCCAGCAGCCCCATACTCCTGACCGGGGTCTACACCTTC. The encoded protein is CASSPILLTGVYTF.

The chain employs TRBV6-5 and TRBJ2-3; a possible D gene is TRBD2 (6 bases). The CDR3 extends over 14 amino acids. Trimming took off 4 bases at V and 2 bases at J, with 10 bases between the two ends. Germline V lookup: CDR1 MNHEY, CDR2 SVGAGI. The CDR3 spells CASSLRTTTDTQYF. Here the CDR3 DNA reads TGTGCCAGCAGTTTGAGGACTACCACAGATACGCAGTATTTT.

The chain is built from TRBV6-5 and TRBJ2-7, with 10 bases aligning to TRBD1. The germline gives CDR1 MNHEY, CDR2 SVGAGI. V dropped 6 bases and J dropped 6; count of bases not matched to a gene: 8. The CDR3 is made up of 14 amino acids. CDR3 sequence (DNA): TGTGCCAGCAGCCCCGGACAGGGGGAGGTCGAGCAGTACTTC. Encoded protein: CASSPGQGEVEQYF.

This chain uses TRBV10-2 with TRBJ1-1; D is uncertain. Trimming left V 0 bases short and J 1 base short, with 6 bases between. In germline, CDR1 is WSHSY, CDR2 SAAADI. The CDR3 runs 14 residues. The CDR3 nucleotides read TGCGCCAGCAGTGAGTCGAGAGGGAACACTGAAGCTTTCTTT. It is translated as CASSESRGNTEAFF.

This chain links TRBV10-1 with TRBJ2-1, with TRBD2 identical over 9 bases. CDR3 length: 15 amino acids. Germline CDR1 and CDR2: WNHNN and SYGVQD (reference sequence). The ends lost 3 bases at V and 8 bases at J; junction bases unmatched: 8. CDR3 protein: CASSDPGTSPDEQFF. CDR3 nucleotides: TGCGCCAGCAGTGACCCCGGGACTAGCCCTGATGAGCAGTTCTTC.

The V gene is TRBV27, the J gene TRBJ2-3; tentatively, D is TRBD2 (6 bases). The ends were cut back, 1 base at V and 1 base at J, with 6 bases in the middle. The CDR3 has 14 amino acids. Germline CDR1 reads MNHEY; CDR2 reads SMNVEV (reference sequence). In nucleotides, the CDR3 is TGTGCCAGCAGTTTATGGGGGGGCACAGATACGCAGTATTTT. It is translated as CASSLWGGTDTQYF.

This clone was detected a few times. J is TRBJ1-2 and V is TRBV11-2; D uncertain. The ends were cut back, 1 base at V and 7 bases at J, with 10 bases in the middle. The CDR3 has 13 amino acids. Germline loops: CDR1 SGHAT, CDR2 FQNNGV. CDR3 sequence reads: CASSLVLRSGYTF. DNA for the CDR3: TGTGCCAGCAGCTTAGTTTTGAGAAGTGGCTACACCTTC.

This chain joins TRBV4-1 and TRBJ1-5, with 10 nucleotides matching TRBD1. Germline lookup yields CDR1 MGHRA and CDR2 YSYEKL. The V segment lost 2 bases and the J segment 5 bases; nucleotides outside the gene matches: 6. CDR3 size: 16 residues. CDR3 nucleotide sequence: TGCGCCAGCAGCCAAACGACAGGGGGCGAAGATCAGCCCCAGCATTTT. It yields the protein CASSQTTGGEDQPQHF.

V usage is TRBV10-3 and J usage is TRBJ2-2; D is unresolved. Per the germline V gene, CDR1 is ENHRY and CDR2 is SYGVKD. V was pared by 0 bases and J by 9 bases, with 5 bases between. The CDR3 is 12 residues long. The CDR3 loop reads CAISESQWELFF. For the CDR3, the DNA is TGTGCCATCAGTGAGTCCCAGTGGGAGCTGTTTTTT.

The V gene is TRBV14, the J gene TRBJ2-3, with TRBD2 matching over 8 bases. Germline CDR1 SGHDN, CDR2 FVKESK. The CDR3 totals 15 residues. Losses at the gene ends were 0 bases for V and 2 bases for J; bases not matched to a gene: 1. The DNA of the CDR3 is TGTGCCAGCAGCCAAGAGACTAGCGACACAGATACGCAGTATTTT. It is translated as CASSQETSDTDTQYF.

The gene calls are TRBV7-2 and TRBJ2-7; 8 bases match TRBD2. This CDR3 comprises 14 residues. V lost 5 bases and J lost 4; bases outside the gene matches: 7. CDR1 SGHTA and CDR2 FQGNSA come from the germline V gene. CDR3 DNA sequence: TGTGCCAGCAGCCCCACGGGGGGGCCGTACGAGCAGTACTTC. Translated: CASSPTGGPYEQYF.

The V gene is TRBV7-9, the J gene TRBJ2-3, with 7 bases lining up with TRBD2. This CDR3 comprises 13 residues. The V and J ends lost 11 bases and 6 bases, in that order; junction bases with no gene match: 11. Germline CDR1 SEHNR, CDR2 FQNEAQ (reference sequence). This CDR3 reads CAGSSRERDTQYF. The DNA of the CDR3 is TGTGCCGGATCTTCGCGGGAGAGGGATACGCAGTATTTT.

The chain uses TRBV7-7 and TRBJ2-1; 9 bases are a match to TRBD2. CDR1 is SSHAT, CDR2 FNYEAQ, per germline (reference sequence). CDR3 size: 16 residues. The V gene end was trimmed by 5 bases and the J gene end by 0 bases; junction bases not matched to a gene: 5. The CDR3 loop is CASSAISGSSYNEQFF. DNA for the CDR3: TGTGCCAGCAGCGCAATTAGCGGGAGCTCCTACAATGAGCAGTTCTTC. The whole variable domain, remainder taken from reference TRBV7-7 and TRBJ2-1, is GAGVSQSPRYKVTKRGQDVTLRCDPISSHATLYWYQQALGQGPEFLTYFNYEAQPDKSGLPSDRFSAERPEGSISTLTIQRTEQRDSAMYRCASSAISGSSYNEQFFGPGTRLTVL.

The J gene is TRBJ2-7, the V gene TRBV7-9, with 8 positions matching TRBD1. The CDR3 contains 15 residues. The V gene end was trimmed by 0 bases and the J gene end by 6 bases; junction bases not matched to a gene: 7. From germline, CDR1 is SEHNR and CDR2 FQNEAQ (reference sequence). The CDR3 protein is CASSLAGQGFFEQYF. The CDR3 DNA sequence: TGTGCCAGCAGCTTAGCAGGACAGGGCTTTTTCGAGCAGTACTTC.